Here is one T cell receptor beta chain with its context. Its antigen is currently not known. There are no base qualities to consult, and no much larger clone falls within one base. A distance of 8 bases separates the germline ends of V and J, which lose 6 bases and 2 bases respectively. The CDR3 runs 12 amino acids, cysteine and phenylalanine included. Only the CDR3 region is kept as DNA, spanning 36 bases read in frame from base 1. These data belong to a study of blood T cell repertoires in COVID-19 (dated by TCRdb to 2018 to 2020). Concerning the study at large: The collaborator samples originated in the United States, Italy and Spain and spanned the acute and convalescent phases of COVID-19. The repertoires were released in a freely available public database meant as a resource for research on the immune response to SARS-CoV-2. Sample metadata almost always included a de-identified subject ID, COVID-19 status, age in years and sex. Subjects who had been exposed to COVID-19, were actively infected with it, or had recovered from it provided the deeply sampled blood TCRbeta repertoires that made up the dataset. Samples came from the ongoing ImmuneRACE study (first 160 participants) plus 1,254 subjects from 6 global collaborators. The prospective study material was composed of cDNA or gDNA derived from T cells, B-cell-depleted T cells, or PBMCs. Where HLA class I and class II types were available, the types were taken from metadata supplied by the sample provider, not from assay-based typing. What the research found in general, with its limitations: How much clinical and demographic metadata was included differed by source and by participant, and the metadata was provided uncurated.

Collaborating institutions collected whole blood in K2EDTA tubes following their own protocols. For TCRbeta analysis, collaborators shipped samples as frozen whole blood, isolated PBMCs, or DNA extracted from either of those sample types. The immunoSEQ Assay, a bias-controlled multiplex PCR, was used to amplify TCRbeta CDR3 regions from genomic DNA. Processing in the source paper ran as follows. Within the assay, amplification of reference gene primers was used to estimate how many nucleated cells each sample contained. Sequence reads were collapsed and filtered to measure the absolute abundance of every unique TCRbeta CDR3 rearrangement. Productive Simpson clonality was computed per sample as the square root of Simpson's diversity index over productive rearrangements. TCRdb took over this immuneACCESS table, retaining in-frame rearrangements with V and J assigned. Such tables are incomplete; in checked studies, under half of the missing clones stem from an unresolved V gene, and the remainder is unexplained. That table gives V, J and clone size, and the DNA gave D and trimming. Present in this sample are 130,000 to 150,000 clones, about 90% of which were seen just once. In total, the top ten clones hold about 2.5% of the sample.

The sample taken for sequencing was peripheral blood. The chain is encoded by TRBV12-3 or TRBV12-4 joined to TRBJ2-7; the D gene assignment is ambiguous. This receptor was taken from a human donor in a cohort sampled during active COVID-19. The CDR3 reads CASSPTTYEQYF. The DNA sequence is as follows: TGTGCCAGCAGCCCCACAACCTACGAGCAGTACTTC.